This passage covers 4 T cell receptor beta chains from one sample sequenced in a study of blood T cell repertoires in COVID-19 (dated by TCRdb to 2019 to 2021). The library was built by means of the immunoSEQ multiplex PCR assay. TCRdb retrieved this table from immuneACCESS and kept in-frame rearrangements only. Not all clones are present; in checked studies, unresolved V genes account for under half, and no reason is known for the remainder. For this sample there are some 130,000 clones; around 89% appear just once. Together, the top ten hold around 2.9% of the sample. The sequenced sample consisted of peripheral blood. The source of these receptors is a man aged 55 to 70 with active or convalescent COVID-19.

The V call is TRBV7-6, the J call TRBJ1-1; possibly TRBD1 for D (6 bases). The CDR3 covers 14 residues. The V gene lost 6 bases and the J gene lost 1 base, with 12 bases spanning the gap. The germline gives CDR1 SGHVS, CDR2 FNYEAQ. CDR3 amino acids: CASSEQGRNTEAFF. The CDR3 DNA reads as TGTGCCAGCAGTGAACAGGGAAGGAACACTGAAGCTTTCTTT.

V and J are TRBV4-2 and TRBJ2-3, with TRBD2 identical over 13 bases. V lost 2 bases, J lost 1 base, and 3 bases stayed unmatched. Germline assignment: CDR1 LGHNA and CDR2 YNFKEQ. CDR3 size: 17 residues. The CDR3 DNA sequence: TGTGCCAGCAGCCAAACCGGGACTAGCGGGGGCACAGATACGCAGTATTTT. Translated, it gives CASSQTGTSGGTDTQYF.

This clone was seen a single time. The V and J genes are TRBV3-1 (or the pseudogene TRBV3-2) and TRBJ1-6, with D possibly being TRBD1 (6 bases). Trimming took 5 bases from V and 14 from J, leaving 16 bases between them. Germline-derived CDR1 and CDR2 are LGHDT and YNNKEL (reference sequence). The CDR3 loop spans 13 amino acids. For the CDR3, the DNA is TGTGCCAGCAGCTTCCACAGGGTCCGGACCCTCCACTTT. Translating gives CASSFHRVRTLHF.

A single count supports this clone. The chain combines TRBV2 with TRBJ1-2; D perhaps matches TRBD1 (6 bases). Germline lookup yields CDR1 SNHLY and CDR2 FYNNEI. The V end lost 5 bases, the J end lost 2 bases, and 9 bases lay between the germline ends. CDR3 length equals 13 residues. CDR3 DNA: TGTGCCAGCAGTATACAGGGCAACTATGGCTACACCTTC. This gives the protein CASSIQGNYGYTF.